Listed here are 26 T cell receptor beta chains from one sample, sequenced in a study of vaccination and CD4 T cells after COVID-19. Treatment: approximately nine-day PBMC culture with coronavirus spike peptide pools or control peptides (ViraFEST assay). Their target antigens are unknown. The Oncomine TCR Beta short-read assay sequenced DNA from cultured CD4+ T cells. Using its own MiXCR run on the PCR reads, TCRdb lists one record per CDR3 protein. The sample consists of under 20,000 distinct CDR3 sequences, roughly 71% of them appearing once. Sequenced input: CD4+ T cells from blood, cultured in vitro. These receptors all come from a human donor who had recovered from COVID-19.

V and J are TRBV20-1 and TRBJ1-2, with D possibly TRBD1 on 5 matching bases. The CDR3 extends over 15 amino acids. The germline V and J ends were trimmed by 3 bases and 2 bases, with 16 bases remaining between them. CDR1 is DFQATT and CDR2 is SNEGSKA in the germline V gene (reference sequence). Here the CDR3 DNA reads TGCAGTGCTAGGATTATTAGGGGCCTCAACTATGGCTACACCTTC. Translation: CSARIIRGLNYGYTF.

J is TRBJ1-2 and V is TRBV2; TRBD1 matches 7 bases. Germline V lookup: CDR1 SNHLY, CDR2 FYNNEI. The trim removed 9 bases at V and 4 bases at J, leaving 8 bases unmatched. The CDR3 sequence is 13 residues long. The CDR3 nucleotides read TGTGCCAGAGATAGGGGACAGTCCTATGGCTACACCTTC. Translated, it gives CARDRGQSYGYTF.

The rearrangement uses TRBV6-1 and TRBJ1-5; 9 bases agree with TRBD1. Germline lookup yields CDR1 MNHNS and CDR2 SASEGT. V lost 5 bases and J lost 7; bases outside the gene matches: 9. The CDR3 totals 15 residues. CDR3 protein: CASSLTGGGRQPQHF. For the CDR3, the DNA is TGTGCCAGCAGTCTAACAGGGGGCGGACGGCAGCCCCAGCATTTT.

The J gene is TRBJ1-2, the V gene TRBV7-2; 10 bases line up with TRBD1. Germline V gene lookup returns CDR1 SGHTA and CDR2 FQGNSA. V dropped 1 base and J dropped 1; count of bases not matched to a gene: 3. This CDR3 has 16 residues. Here the CDR3 reads CASSLGGQGGNYGYTF. In nucleotides, the CDR3 is TGTGCCAGCAGCTTAGGAGGACAGGGGGGTAACTATGGCTACACCTTC.

This chain links TRBV7-2 with TRBJ2-7; the D call may be TRBD1 or TRBD2 (5 bases each). The CDR3 is 15 residues long. Germline V gene sequence: CDR1 SGHTA, CDR2 FQGNSA. The V end was cut by 3 bases, the J end by 6 bases, with 18 bases between. The CDR3 sequence is CASSFPGTLSREQYF. The DNA of the CDR3 is TGTGCCAGCAGCTTCCCTGGGACCCTTTCCCGCGAGCAGTACTTC.

The J gene is TRBJ1-1, the V gene TRBV18; D uncertain. CDR3 length: 12 residues. Germline V gene data show CDR1 as KGHSH and CDR2 as LQKENI. V lost 1 base to trimming and J lost 1 base, with 1 base between them. Here the CDR3 reads CASSPRNTEAFF. The CDR3 DNA reads TGTGCCAGCTCACCACGGAACACTGAAGCTTTCTTT.

The chain employs TRBV19 and TRBJ1-2; TRBD1 aligns across 10 bases. From germline, CDR1 is LNHDA and CDR2 SQIVND (reference sequence). J was trimmed by 6 bases and V by 5 bases; bases with no gene match: 6. There are 14 residues in the CDR3. CDR3 amino acids: CASSAKTGGDGYTF. The CDR3 nucleotides read TGTGCCAGTAGTGCCAAGACAGGGGGCGATGGCTACACCTTC.

This chain joins TRBV19 and TRBJ2-3, with 14 bases aligning to TRBD2. CDR1 and CDR2 (germline): LNHDA, SQIVND (reference sequence). V gave up 4 bases and J gave up 4 bases; unmatched junction bases: 4. This CDR3 region has 16 residues. This CDR3 is CASSTGTSGSADTQYF. In DNA form, the CDR3 reads TGTGCCAGTAGTACCGGGACTAGCGGGAGTGCAGATACGCAGTATTTT.

This sequence joins TRBV7-2 and TRBJ2-5; unclear D gene. V dropped 3 bases and J dropped 0 bases, with 5 bases sitting between them. Looked up from germline, CDR1 is SGHTA and CDR2 is FQGNSA. The CDR3 is 13 amino acids. CDR3 region: CASSFSDQETQYF. The CDR3, as DNA: TGTGCCAGCAGCTTCTCCGACCAAGAGACCCAGTACTTC.

This chain joins TRBV11-1 and TRBJ2-7; D gene ambiguous. This CDR3 contains 15 residues. Germline CDR1 SGHAT, CDR2 FQDESV (reference sequence). The V end lost 3 bases, the J end lost 0 bases, and 12 bases lay between the germline ends. CDR3 DNA sequence: TGTGCCAGCAGCTTTTTGCCGCAGAGCTCCTACGAGCAGTACTTC. Residues: CASSFLPQSSYEQYF.

This chain connects TRBV5-5 to TRBJ1-1; D may be TRBD1 (5 bases). V gave up 1 base and J gave up 6 bases, with 10 bases separating them. The germline CDR1 and CDR2 sequences are SGHKS and YYEKEE (reference sequence). This CDR3 is built from 13 residues. CDR3 nucleotides: TGTGCCAGCAGCTTGATTTTAGGGGCTGAAGCTTTCTTT. Amino acid sequence: CASSLILGAEAFF.

The chain recombines TRBV7-2 with TRBJ2-7; D gene uncertain. The CDR3 totals 15 residues. The V gene lost 5 bases and the J gene lost 0 bases, with 14 bases spanning the gap. The germline CDR1 and CDR2 sequences are SGHTA and FQGNSA. The CDR3 DNA follows: TGTGCCAGCAGCCCTAGAGTAGTCGCCTCCTACGAGCAGTACTTC. Translating it yields CASSPRVVASYEQYF. Full variable domain (rest looked up from reference TRBV7-2 and TRBJ2-7): GAGVSQSPSNKVTEKGKDVELRCDPISGHTALYWYRQSLGQGLEFLIYFQGNSAPDKSGLPSDRFSAERTGGSVSTLTIQRTQQEDSAVYLCASSPRVVASYEQYFGPGTRLTVT.

The gene calls are TRBV4-2 and TRBJ2-3; 8 bases are shared with TRBD2. Germline V lookup: CDR1 LGHNA, CDR2 YNFKEQ. This CDR3 is built from 15 residues. J was trimmed by 1 base and V by 2 bases; bases with no gene match: 2. In DNA form, the CDR3 reads TGTGCCAGCAGCCAATCAGCGGGAGGCACAGATACGCAGTATTTT. Residues: CASSQSAGGTDTQYF.

The V and J genes are TRBV2 and TRBJ2-3; TRBD2 agrees at 7 bases. This CDR3 region has 15 residues. Germline CDR1 and CDR2: SNHLY and FYNNEI. V lost 3 bases, J lost 6 bases, and 9 bases stayed unmatched. In DNA form, the CDR3 reads TGTGCCAGCAGTGACCGGGCGGGAGTGGGGGATACGCAGTATTTT. Amino acid sequence: CASSDRAGVGDTQYF. The full variable domain, its missing parts supplied by reference TRBV2 and TRBJ2-3, is EPEVTQTPSHQVTQMGQEVILRCVPISNHLYFYWYRQILGQKVEFLVSFYNNEISEKSEIFDDQFSVERPDGSNFTLKIRSTKLEDSAMYFCASSDRAGVGDTQYFGPGTRLTVL.

This chain connects TRBV6-1 to TRBJ2-2, with 7 nucleotides matching TRBD1. V was pared by 0 bases and J by 5 bases, with 0 bases of the junction left unmatched. The CDR3 consists of 14 residues. Germline loops: CDR1 MNHNS, CDR2 SASEGT. The CDR3 DNA is TGTGCCAGCAGTGAAGCGGGACAGACCGGGGAGCTGTTTTTT. This translates into CASSEAGQTGELFF.

The chain links TRBV28 to TRBJ1-2; 10 bases align to TRBD1. Germline loops: CDR1 MDHEN, CDR2 SYDVKM. The CDR3 has 19 residues. After removal of 7 bases from V and 4 bases from J, the junction contained 21 bases not matched to a gene. CDR3 DNA: TGTGCCAGCAACACACCGTTGGGACAGGGGCTTTCTTTGGTCTATGGCTACACCTTC. This codes for CASNTPLGQGLSLVYGYTF.

This clonotype was observed a few times. The chain has TRBV7-9 and TRBJ2-3; D gene unclear. The germline CDR1 and CDR2 sequences are SEHNR and FQNEAQ (reference sequence). Trimming stripped 1 base from V and 0 bases from J, with 14 bases between. The CDR3 loop spans 17 amino acids. The chain's CDR3 is CASSLGLGPSSTDTQYF. CDR3 coding DNA: TGTGCCAGCAGCTTAGGGTTGGGCCCCTCAAGCACAGATACGCAGTATTTT.

The V call is TRBV18, the J call TRBJ2-3, with 8 bases that match TRBD2. Germline V CDR1 and CDR2: KGHSH, LQKENI. After removal of 5 bases from V and 4 bases from J, the junction contained 8 bases not matched to a gene. The CDR3 has 15 amino acids. The CDR3 spells CASSWGLGAADTQYF. Here the CDR3 DNA reads TGTGCCAGCTCATGGGGACTAGGGGCGGCAGATACGCAGTATTTT.

This rearrangement joins TRBV20-1 to TRBJ1-2; TRBD1 matches 8 bases. CDR1 and CDR2 from the germline V gene are DFQATT and SNEGSKA (reference sequence). The CDR3 contains 12 residues. V shed 3 bases, J shed 7 bases, and the junction held 4 bases outside the gene matches. The CDR3 loop reads CSASPDRAGYTF. The CDR3 DNA reads as TGCAGTGCTAGTCCGGACAGGGCTGGCTACACCTTC.

V gene TRBV27 combines with J gene TRBJ1-1; D not resolved. V was cut by 2 bases and J by 4 bases, with 8 bases left in between. The CDR3 runs to 13 residues. Looked up from germline, CDR1 is MNHEY and CDR2 is SMNVEV (reference sequence). As DNA, the CDR3 is TGTGCCAGCAGTTTAGTCCTGGGCACTGAAGCTTTCTTT. This codes for CASSLVLGTEAFF.

This clonotype was recorded a few times. This chain uses TRBV6-1 with TRBJ2-7; maybe TRBD1 (5 bases). From germline, CDR1 is MNHNS and CDR2 SASEGT. V was pared by 8 bases and J by 1 base, with 24 bases between. This CDR3 has 17 amino acids. The CDR3 nucleotides read TGTGCCAGCTCTGCCAATTCTCTAGGACAAACTTCCTACGAGCAGTACTTC. As protein: CASSANSLGQTSYEQYF.

This chain joins TRBV19 and TRBJ1-5; D is unclear. The CDR3 has 15 residues. From germline, CDR1 is LNHDA and CDR2 SQIVND (reference sequence). V lost 5 bases, J lost 2 bases, and 13 bases lay in between. As DNA, the CDR3 is TGTGCCAGTAGTGTGGGCCTCACGGGCAATCAGCCCCAGCATTTT. Amino acid sequence: CASSVGLTGNQPQHF. Drawing the rest from reference TRBV19 and TRBJ1-5, the complete variable domain is DGGITQSPKYLFRKEGQNVTLSCEQNLNHDAMYWYRQDPGQGLRLIYYSQIVNDFQKGDIAEGYSVSREKKESFPLTVTSAQKNPTAFYLCASSVGLTGNQPQHFGDGTRLSIL.

This clonotype was found once. The chain carries TRBV4-1 and TRBJ1-1; tentatively, D is TRBD1 (5 bases). The germline CDR1 and CDR2 sequences are MGHRA and YSYEKL. Deletions cut 1 base from V and 2 bases from J, with 23 bases between. This CDR3 comprises 19 residues. This chain's CDR3 is CASSQGVLGGLGVNTEAFF. The CDR3 region has the DNA TGCGCCAGCAGCCAAGGAGTCCTGGGGGGATTGGGGGTAAACACTGAAGCTTTCTTT.

The chain links TRBV5-4 to TRBJ2-3; 7 positions match TRBD2. This CDR3 is built from 15 residues. The V segment lost 1 base and the J segment 2 bases; nucleotides outside the gene matches: 4. Germline loops: CDR1 SGHNT, CDR2 YYREEE (reference sequence). CDR3 in DNA: TGTGCCAGCAGCTTGTGGGAGGGAAACACAGATACGCAGTATTTT. This sequence encodes CASSLWEGNTDTQYF.

This clonotype was observed a handful of times. The genes are TRBV6-4 and TRBJ2-3; 10 bases match TRBD2. After removal of 5 bases from V and 4 bases from J, the junction contained 3 bases not matched to a gene. The germline V gene encodes CDR1 MRHNA and CDR2 SNTAGT. This CDR3 has 14 amino acids. This chain's CDR3 is CASSSSGSSDTQYF. DNA of the CDR3: TGTGCCAGCAGTTCTAGCGGGAGCTCAGATACGCAGTATTTT.

This clonotype has more than one count but fewer than ten. This rearrangement joins TRBV19 to TRBJ1-2, with 8 positions matching TRBD1. The CDR3 spans 16 residues. The germline gives CDR1 LNHDA, CDR2 SQIVND (reference sequence). The V segment lost 4 bases and the J segment 0 bases; nucleotides outside the gene matches: 7. Here the CDR3 reads CASSKLIQGANYGYTF. DNA for the CDR3: TGTGCCAGTAGTAAACTGATACAGGGGGCTAACTATGGCTACACCTTC.